Following are 28 T cell receptor beta chains from one sample sequenced in a study of blood T cell repertoires in COVID-19. This table comes from immunoSEQ multiplex PCR, and its TCRdb copy is limited to in-frame clones, with some not included. The sample has 250,000 to 350,000 clones; around 88% are singletons. The sequencing sample was made of peripheral blood. Receptors originate from a woman in her forties or fifties with acute or convalescent COVID-19.

This sequence joins TRBV4-1 and TRBJ2-7, with D possibly being TRBD2 (6 bases). V was cut by 1 base and J by 4 bases, with 17 bases left in between. CDR3 length equals 16 residues. Germline loops: CDR1 MGHRA, CDR2 YSYEKL. As DNA, the CDR3 is TGCGCCAGCAGCCAAGGTCTACCGGGACTCTCGTACGAGCAGTACTTC. Residues: CASSQGLPGLSYEQYF.

CDR3 protein: CASSESRVGLYNEQFF. The CDR3 DNA sequence: TGTGCCAGCAGTGAGAGCAGGGTAGGTTTGTACAATGAGCAGTTCTTC. The chain joins TRBV2 to TRBJ2-1, with TRBD1 as a possible D gene (5 bases). This CDR3 is built from 16 residues. Germline assignment: CDR1 SNHLY and CDR2 FYNNEI. Trimming shortened V by 3 bases and J by 4 bases, and 16 bases separated the two germline ends.

This clone was observed a handful of times. The rearrangement uses TRBV7-9 and TRBJ2-2; the match to TRBD2 covers 7 bases. This CDR3 spans 15 amino acids. Looked up from germline, CDR1 is SEHNR and CDR2 is FQNEAQ (reference sequence). V shed 0 bases, J shed 5 bases, and the junction held 3 bases outside the gene matches. The CDR3 DNA reads TGTGCCAGCAGCTTAGCGGGAGGGAAGACCGGGGAGCTGTTTTTT. Its protein product is CASSLAGGKTGELFF.

The chain links TRBV9 to TRBJ1-2; 9 bases are shared with TRBD1. Germline CDR1 reads SGDLS; CDR2 reads YYNGEE. The CDR3 spans 14 residues. The V and J ends lost 4 bases and 2 bases, in that order; junction bases with no gene match: 3. The CDR3 loop reads CASSLGTGNYGYTF. CDR3 DNA: TGTGCCAGCAGCCTCGGGACAGGGAACTATGGCTACACCTTC. Full variable domain (missing parts from reference TRBV9 and TRBJ1-2): DSGVTQTPKHLITATGQRVTLRCSPRSGDLSVYWYQQSLDQGLQFLIQYYNGEERAKGNILERFSAQQFPDLHSELNLSSLELGDSALYFCASSLGTGNYGYTFGSGTRLTVV.

J is TRBJ2-2 and V is TRBV11-2, with 9 bases matching TRBD1. CDR1 is SGHAT, CDR2 FQNNGV, per germline. The V gene end was trimmed by 5 bases and the J gene end by 6 bases; junction bases not matched to a gene: 10. This CDR3 spans 16 amino acids. Here the CDR3 reads CASSRRGTGFPGELFF. The DNA for the CDR3 is TGTGCCAGCAGCCGTAGGGGGACAGGGTTCCCCGGGGAGCTGTTTTTT.

The chain couples TRBV11-1 to TRBJ2-1; TRBD1 agrees at 9 bases. This CDR3 comprises 16 residues. The V segment lost 2 bases and the J segment 3 bases; nucleotides outside the gene matches: 5. CDR1 is SGHAT, CDR2 FQDESV, per germline (reference sequence). The CDR3: CASSLRNRGLYNEQFF. The CDR3 DNA sequence: TGTGCCAGCAGCTTAAGGAACAGGGGGCTCTACAATGAGCAGTTCTTC.

This sequence joins TRBV24-1 and TRBJ2-6; 9 bases are a match to TRBD2. V lost 2 bases, J lost 0 bases, and 7 bases stayed unmatched. This CDR3 contains 19 residues. Germline CDR1 is KGHDR and CDR2 is SFDVKD. The chain's CDR3 is CATSDSAGGPFSGANVLTF. Written as DNA, the CDR3 is TGTGCCACCAGTGATTCAGCGGGAGGCCCCTTCTCTGGGGCCAACGTCCTGACTTTC.

This chain joins TRBV4-1 and TRBJ1-2; D call uncertain. Germline loops: CDR1 MGHRA, CDR2 YSYEKL. Trimming removed 0 bases from V and 4 bases from J, with 9 bases in between. The CDR3 totals 14 residues. The CDR3 nucleotides read TGCGCCAGCAGCCAAGACCTGCTAGGCTATGGCTACACCTTC. Its translation: CASSQDLLGYGYTF.

The V and J genes are TRBV19 and TRBJ1-2; the match to TRBD1 covers 8 bases. V lost 8 bases, J lost 7 bases, and 9 bases stayed unmatched. There are 13 residues in the CDR3. Germline V gives CDR1 LNHDA, CDR2 SQIVND (reference sequence). This CDR3 reads CASVGQGLGGYTF. The CDR3 DNA reads TGTGCCAGTGTAGGACAGGGTCTCGGTGGCTACACCTTC.

The V and J genes are TRBV4-2 and TRBJ2-6; D is undetermined. The ends were cut back, 1 base at V and 0 bases at J, with 16 bases in the middle. Germline V lookup: CDR1 LGHNA, CDR2 YNFKEQ. The CDR3 sequence is 19 residues long. The CDR3 region is CASSQAVIPPVSGANVLTF. CDR3 coding DNA: TGTGCCAGCAGCCAAGCGGTCATCCCTCCCGTCTCTGGGGCCAACGTCCTGACTTTC.

This clone is a singleton in its sample. The V gene is TRBV21-1, the J gene TRBJ1-5; the table's D call TRBD1 went unverified against the DNA. TRBV21-1 counts as a pseudogene. CDR3 length: 14 residues. CDR3 in amino acids: CASAGQGPHQPQHF. CDR3 DNA: TGTGCCAGCGCCGGACAGGGCCCGCATCAGCCCCAGCATTTT.

V is TRBV3-1 (or the pseudogene TRBV3-2) and J is TRBJ1-1, with 9 positions matching TRBD1. The CDR3 is 13 residues long. Germline V gene data show CDR1 as LGHDT and CDR2 as YNNKEL (reference sequence). V lost 4 bases to trimming and J lost 3 bases; unmatched junction nucleotides: 0. The CDR3 coding sequence is TGTGCCAGCAGCCGGACAGGGGACACTGAAGCTTTCTTT. Protein: CASSRTGDTEAFF.

This chain uses TRBV24-1 with TRBJ2-7, with 10 nucleotides matching TRBD1. Trimming cost V 6 bases and J 3 bases; bases outside gene matches: 4. The CDR3 loop spans 14 amino acids. CDR1 KGHDR and CDR2 SFDVKD come from the germline V gene. CDR3 in DNA: TGTGCCACCAGTACCGGGACAGGGGTCTACGAGCAGTACTTC. Residues: CATSTGTGVYEQYF.

J is TRBJ2-7 and V is TRBV27; 7 bases are a match to TRBD2. Losses at the gene ends were 5 bases for V and 0 bases for J; bases not matched to a gene: 10. Per the germline V gene, CDR1 is MNHEY and CDR2 is SMNVEV (reference sequence). This CDR3 has 16 amino acids. The CDR3 loop is CASSNTASGDSYEQYF. CDR3 in DNA: TGTGCCAGCAGTAATACCGCGAGCGGGGACTCCTACGAGCAGTACTTC.

This sequence joins TRBV5-4 and TRBJ1-5; perhaps TRBD1 as D (5 bases). This CDR3 is 14 amino acids long. Between the trimmed V and J ends, which lost 6 bases and 6 bases, there was a span of 16 bases. Germline values: CDR1 SGHNT, CDR2 YYREEE (reference sequence). The CDR3 loop reads CASTVAPGGQPQHF. In nucleotides, the CDR3 is TGTGCCAGCACCGTTGCCCCGGGGGGTCAGCCCCAGCATTTT.

The V and J genes are TRBV25-1 and TRBJ2-7; D perhaps matches TRBD2 (6 bases). Trimming pared 3 bases from V and 2 bases from J, leaving 14 bases between. The germline V gene has CDR1 MGHDK and CDR2 SYGVNS. The CDR3 loop spans 15 amino acids. The CDR3 sequence is CASSESVAEPYEQYF. In DNA form, the CDR3 reads TGTGCCAGCAGTGAGTCGGTAGCGGAGCCCTACGAGCAGTACTTC.

The chain uses TRBV30 and TRBJ2-3, with 8 bases aligning to TRBD2. CDR1 is GTSNPN and CDR2 is SVGIG in the germline V gene (reference sequence). This CDR3 region has 14 residues. J was trimmed by 4 bases and V by 2 bases; bases with no gene match: 5. The CDR3 region has the DNA TGTGCCTGGAGTCAAACGGGAGGGGCAGATACGCAGTATTTT. Encoded protein: CAWSQTGGADTQYF.

J is TRBJ1-5 and V is TRBV2; 7 bases are shared with TRBD1. The CDR3 has 13 amino acids. Germline CDR1 and CDR2: SNHLY and FYNNEI. Trimming at V came to 6 bases and at J to 3 bases, leaving 2 bases not matched to a gene. The DNA of the CDR3 is TGTGCCAGCAGAGGACAGGTCAATCAGCCCCAGCATTTT. Translated, it gives CASRGQVNQPQHF.

This clone was detected only a few times. The chain links TRBV5-4 to TRBJ2-3; D may be TRBD2 (5 bases). The CDR3 totals 15 residues. The germline V gene encodes CDR1 SGHNT and CDR2 YYREEE (reference sequence). Trimming pared 4 bases from V and 7 bases from J, leaving 19 bases between. CDR3 bases: TGTGCCAGCAGCGTTGCTAGGGCGGGCCATAATACGCAGTATTTT. As protein: CASSVARAGHNTQYF.

The chain is built from TRBV24-1 and TRBJ1-2, with a tentative D call TRBD1 (6 bases). V lost 6 bases, J lost 2 bases, and 9 bases lay in between. The germline V gene has CDR1 KGHDR and CDR2 SFDVKD. This CDR3 is built from 13 residues. The CDR3 sequence is CATSRQVNYGYTF. CDR3 sequence (DNA): TGTGCCACCAGTCGACAGGTCAACTATGGCTACACCTTC.

This clone was counted a few times. V usage is TRBV5-1 and J usage is TRBJ2-2; D not resolved. Germline-derived CDR1 and CDR2 are SGHRS and YFSETQ. Trimming took 4 bases from V and 1 from J, leaving 8 bases between them. The CDR3 runs to 14 residues. In DNA form, the CDR3 reads TGCGCCAGCAGCCCGACACTGAACACCGGGGAGCTGTTTTTT. Its protein is CASSPTLNTGELFF. The variable domain in full, completed from reference TRBV5-1 and TRBJ2-2, reads KAGVTQTPRYLIKTRGQQVTLSCSPISGHRSVSWYQQTPGQGLQFLFEYFSETQRNKGNFPGRFSGRQFSNSRSEMNVSTLELGDSALYLCASSPTLNTGELFFGEGSRLTVL.

The J gene is TRBJ2-5, the V gene TRBV6-2 or TRBV6-3; D perhaps matches TRBD2 (5 bases). This CDR3 contains 14 residues. Trimming stripped 0 bases from V and 5 bases from J, with 10 bases between. The germline gives CDR1 MNHEY, CDR2 SVGEGT. The CDR3 reads CASSYSRVAETQYF. The CDR3 DNA is TGTGCCAGCAGTTACTCGAGGGTGGCGGAGACCCAGTACTTC.

The rearrangement uses TRBV7-2 and TRBJ2-7; the match to TRBD1 covers 8 bases. The CDR3 consists of 15 residues. CDR1 and CDR2 from the germline V gene are SGHTA and FQGNSA. V shed 0 bases and J 3 bases; nucleotides not matched to a gene: 4. For the CDR3, the DNA is TGTGCCAGCAGCTTAGCGCTTGGACAGGGCTACGAGCAGTACTTC. It encodes CASSLALGQGYEQYF.

The J gene is TRBJ2-1, the V gene TRBV5-1; 8 bases are a match to TRBD2. V gave up 7 bases and J gave up 6 bases; unmatched junction bases: 9. Per the germline V gene, CDR1 is SGHRS and CDR2 is YFSETQ. The CDR3 contains 14 residues. The CDR3 bases are TGCGCCAGCGGAGCGGGAGAGCAGGGCAATGAGCAGTTCTTC. Protein: CASGAGEQGNEQFF.

V is TRBV5-4 and J is TRBJ2-2; 13 bases are a match to TRBD2. V shed 2 bases and J 5 bases; nucleotides not matched to a gene: 6. Germline lookup yields CDR1 SGHNT and CDR2 YYREEE (reference sequence). The CDR3 sequence is 17 residues long. The DNA of the CDR3 is TGTGCCAGCAGCTTCGGACTAGCGGGAGTCGAGACCGGGGAGCTGTTTTTT. Its protein product is CASSFGLAGVETGELFF.

The DNA for the CDR3 is TGCGCCAGCAGCCACCCCGGACAGGATAACTATGGCTACACCTTC. It yields the protein CASSHPGQDNYGYTF. The chain recombines TRBV4-3 with TRBJ1-2; 7 bases align to TRBD1. The CDR3 loop spans 15 amino acids. Germline trimming cut 3 bases from V and 1 base from J; bases unmatched to any gene: 5. CDR1 and CDR2 from the germline V gene are LGHNA and YSLEER.

V gene TRBV6-6 combines with J gene TRBJ2-2, with 7 bases fitting TRBD2. Germline lookup yields CDR1 MNHNY and CDR2 SVGAGI (reference sequence). The V and J ends lost 6 bases and 1 base, in that order; junction bases with no gene match: 2. CDR3 length: 14 residues. CDR3 DNA sequence: TGTGCCAGCAGGCCTAGCGGGAACACCGGGGAGCTGTTTTTT. Translation gives CASRPSGNTGELFF.

V and J are TRBV7-3 and TRBJ1-2, with TRBD1 matching 8 bases. Trimming cost V 6 bases and J 3 bases; bases outside gene matches: 3. Germline-derived CDR1 and CDR2 are SGHTA and FQGTGA. The CDR3 covers 13 residues. The CDR3, as DNA: TGTGCCAGCAGAGGACAGGGAGACTATGGCTACACCTTC. Translation gives CASRGQGDYGYTF.